Listed below are T cell receptor beta chains from one sample, sequenced in a study of blood T cell repertoires in COVID-19. Generated by immunoSEQ multiplex PCR, the TCRdb table keeps only in-frame clones and is missing some. The sample lists 290,000 or so clones; around 86% were seen once. Sample: PBMCs or T cells enriched from blood (not recorded which). These receptors were obtained from a woman under 30 who had recovered from COVID-19. Both conserved end residues are part of each CDR3. The D gene is left open where the match is weak. Not every row has a clone size; where given, it reads once, few, many or a size class.

clone_size: .; d_call: TRBD2; j_call: TRBJ2-3; v_call: TRBV29-1; cdr3_aa: CSGDGTSGGYTDTQYF; cdr3_nt: TGCAGCGGAGATGGGACTAGCGGGGGGTACACAGATACGCAGTATTTT
clone_size: .; d_call: TRBD1; j_call: TRBJ1-4; v_call: TRBV5-4; cdr3_aa: CASSIDRESEKLFF; cdr3_nt: TGTGCCAGCAGCATCGACAGGGAGAGTGAAAAACTGTTTTTT
clone_size: .; d_call: TRBD2; j_call: TRBJ2-1; v_call: TRBV4-3; cdr3_aa: CASSHHKTPGLAGGFYNEQFF; cdr3_nt: TGCGCCAGCAGCCATCATAAAACTCCGGGACTAGCGGGGGGCTTCTACAATGAGCAGTTCTTC
clone_size: .; d_call: .; j_call: TRBJ1-1; v_call: TRBV5-4; cdr3_aa: CASSLKGRENTEAFF; cdr3_nt: TGTGCCAGCAGCTTGAAGGGGCGCGAGAACACTGAAGCTTTCTTT
clone_size: .; d_call: TRBD2; j_call: TRBJ2-5; v_call: TRBV18; cdr3_aa: CASSPLLGLAGGSAQETQYF; cdr3_nt: TGTGCCAGCTCACCACTCCTGGGACTAGCGGGAGGATCCGCTCAAGAGACCCAGTACTTC
clone_size: once; d_call: .; j_call: TRBJ1-1; v_call: TRBV29-1; cdr3_aa: CSAVWQVEAFF; cdr3_nt: TGCAGCGCTGTGTGGCAGGTCGAAGCTTTCTTT
clone_size: .; d_call: .; j_call: TRBJ1-5; v_call: TRBV5-5; cdr3_aa: CASSLETIDSYSNQPQHF; cdr3_nt: TGTGCCAGCAGCCTAGAGACAATTGACAGCTATAGCAATCAGCCCCAGCATTTT
clone_size: .; d_call: .; j_call: TRBJ1-5; v_call: TRBV19; cdr3_aa: CASSIQGSNQPQHF; cdr3_nt: TGTGCCAGTAGTATCCAGGGTAGCAATCAGCCCCAGCATTTT
clone_size: .; d_call: TRBD1; j_call: TRBJ1-1; v_call: TRBV3-1/TRBV3-2; cdr3_aa: CASSPQNTRDRAFF; cdr3_nt: TGTGCCAGCAGTCCCCAAAACACCCGGGACAGGGCTTTCTTT
clone_size: .; d_call: TRBD1; j_call: TRBJ1-5; v_call: TRBV30; cdr3_aa: CAFEGQGSNQPQHF; cdr3_nt: TGTGCCTTCGAGGGACAGGGGAGCAATCAGCCCCAGCATTTT
clone_size: .; d_call: TRBD1; j_call: TRBJ1-5; v_call: TRBV7-2; cdr3_aa: CASSLRQGRLSNQPQHF; cdr3_nt: TGTGCCAGCAGCTTACGACAGGGTCGTTTAAGCAATCAGCCCCAGCATTTT
clone_size: once; d_call: .; j_call: TRBJ2-2; v_call: TRBV5-1; cdr3_aa: CASSPRPNTGKLFF; cdr3_nt: TGCGCCAGCAGCCCCCGGCCAAACACCGGGAAGCTGTTTTTT
clone_size: .; d_call: .; j_call: TRBJ2-5; v_call: TRBV6-5; cdr3_aa: CASSNQVGAKETQYF; cdr3_nt: TGTGCCAGCAGTAACCAAGTGGGGGCAAAAGAGACCCAGTACTTC
clone_size: .; d_call: .; j_call: TRBJ1-5; v_call: TRBV21-1; cdr3_aa: CASSKELTGGLGRNQPQHF; cdr3_nt: TGTGCCAGCAGCAAAGAACTGACAGGGGGGTTAGGTAGGAATCAGCCCCAGCATTTT
clone_size: few; d_call: TRBD1; j_call: TRBJ1-4; v_call: TRBV30; cdr3_aa: CAWRQFGTGVEKLFF; cdr3_nt: TGTGCCTGGCGCCAATTCGGGACAGGGGTGGAAAAACTGTTTTTT
clone_size: .; d_call: .; j_call: TRBJ1-2; v_call: TRBV19; cdr3_aa: CASMEEGNYGYTF; cdr3_nt: TGTGCCAGTATGGAGGAGGGGAACTATGGCTACACCTTC